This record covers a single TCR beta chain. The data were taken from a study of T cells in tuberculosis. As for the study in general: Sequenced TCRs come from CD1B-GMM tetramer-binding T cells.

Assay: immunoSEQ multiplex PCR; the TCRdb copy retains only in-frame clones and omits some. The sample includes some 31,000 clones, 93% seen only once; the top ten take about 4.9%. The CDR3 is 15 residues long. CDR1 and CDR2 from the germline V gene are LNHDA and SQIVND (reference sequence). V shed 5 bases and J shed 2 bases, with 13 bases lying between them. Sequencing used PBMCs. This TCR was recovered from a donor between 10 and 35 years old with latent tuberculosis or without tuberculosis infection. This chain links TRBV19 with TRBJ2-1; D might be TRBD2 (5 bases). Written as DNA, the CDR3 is TGTGCCAGTAGTCTACTAGTTCCCCCCTACAATGAGCAGTTCTTC. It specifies CASSLLVPPYNEQFF.